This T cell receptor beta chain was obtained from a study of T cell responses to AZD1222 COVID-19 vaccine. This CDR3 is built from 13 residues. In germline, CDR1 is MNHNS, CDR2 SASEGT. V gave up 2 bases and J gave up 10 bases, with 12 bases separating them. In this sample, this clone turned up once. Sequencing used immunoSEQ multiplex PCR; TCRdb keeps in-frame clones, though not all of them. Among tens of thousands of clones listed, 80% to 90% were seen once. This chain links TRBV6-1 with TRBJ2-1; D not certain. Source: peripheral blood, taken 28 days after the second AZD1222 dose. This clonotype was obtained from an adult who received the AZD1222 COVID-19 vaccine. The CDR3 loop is CASSERYSGEQFF. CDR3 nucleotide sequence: TGTGCCAGCAGTGAAAGGTATAGTGGCGAGCAGTTCTTC.